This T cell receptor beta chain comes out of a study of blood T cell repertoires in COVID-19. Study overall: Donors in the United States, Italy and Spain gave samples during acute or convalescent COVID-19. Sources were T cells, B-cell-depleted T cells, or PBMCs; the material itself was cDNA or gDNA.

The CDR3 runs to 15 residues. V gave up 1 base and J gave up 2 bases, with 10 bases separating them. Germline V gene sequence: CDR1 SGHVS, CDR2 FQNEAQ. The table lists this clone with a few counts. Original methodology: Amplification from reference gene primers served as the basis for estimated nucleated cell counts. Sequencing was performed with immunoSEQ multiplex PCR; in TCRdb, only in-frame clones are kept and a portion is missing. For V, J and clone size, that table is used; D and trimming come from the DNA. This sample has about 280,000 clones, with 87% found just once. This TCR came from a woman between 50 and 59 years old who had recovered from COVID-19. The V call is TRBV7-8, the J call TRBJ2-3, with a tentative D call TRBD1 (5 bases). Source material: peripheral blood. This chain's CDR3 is CASSLGQLYTDTQYF. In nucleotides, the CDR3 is TGTGCCAGCAGCTTAGGACAGCTTTACACAGATACGCAGTATTTT.